The rows below give T cell receptor beta chains drawn from one sample of a study of blood T cell repertoires in COVID-19. Only in-frame clones appear in the TCRdb table, and some are missing; sequencing was by immunoSEQ multiplex PCR. Among 270,000 or so clones, roughly 85% were seen once, and the ten largest hold approximately 6.6%. The sample comprised PBMCs or T cells enriched from blood (not recorded which). The receptors derive from a woman aged 50 to 60 who had been exposed to COVID-19. CDR3s include the opening cysteine and the closing phenylalanine or tryptophan. The D gene is left open where the match is weak. Clone size appears in some rows only: once, few, many, or a class for an expanded clone.

v_call: TRBV29-1
clone_size: once
cdr3_length: 14
d_call: -
j_call: TRBJ1-1
cdr3_nt: TGCAGCGTTGTCGCGGGGTTTGGGAACACTGAAGCTTTCTTT
cdr3_aa: CSVVAGFGNTEAFF

v_call: TRBV29-1
clone_size: few
cdr3_length: 13
d_call: -
j_call: TRBJ1-5
cdr3_nt: TGCAGCGTTGGTACAGGCGGTGATCAGCCCCAGCATTTT
cdr3_aa: CSVGTGGDQPQHF

v_call: TRBV10-3
clone_size: few
cdr3_length: 13
d_call: TRBD2
j_call: TRBJ2-5
cdr3_nt: TGTGCCATCAAAGGTAGCGGGGAAGAGACCCAGTACTTC
cdr3_aa: CAIKGSGEETQYF

v_call: TRBV6-2/TRBV6-3
clone_size: -
cdr3_length: 12
d_call: -
j_call: TRBJ1-1
cdr3_nt: TGTGCCAGCAGTTACTCGGGAGCTGAAGCTTTCTTT
cdr3_aa: CASSYSGAEAFF

v_call: TRBV10-3
clone_size: -
cdr3_length: 13
d_call: TRBD2
j_call: TRBJ2-3
cdr3_nt: TGTGCCATCAGTCGGGGGGGGGAAGATACGCAGTATTTT
cdr3_aa: CAISRGGEDTQYF

v_call: TRBV5-5
clone_size: -
cdr3_length: 13
d_call: TRBD1
j_call: TRBJ1-5
cdr3_nt: TGTGCCAGCAGCGGGACAGCAAATCAGCCCCAGCATTTT
cdr3_aa: CASSGTANQPQHF

v_call: TRBV6-5
clone_size: -
cdr3_length: 15
d_call: TRBD1
j_call: TRBJ1-6
cdr3_nt: TGTGCCAGCAGGGGGGACAGAGGCATGAATTCACCCCTCCACTTT
cdr3_aa: CASRGDRGMNSPLHF

v_call: TRBV7-9
clone_size: few
cdr3_length: 15
d_call: TRBD1
j_call: TRBJ2-1
cdr3_nt: TGTGCCAGCCGGGACAGGGGTTCCCCTTACAATGAGCAGTTCTTC
cdr3_aa: CASRDRGSPYNEQFF

v_call: TRBV10-3
clone_size: once
cdr3_length: 14
d_call: -
j_call: TRBJ1-6
cdr3_nt: TGTGCCATCAGTGGGCCGGGAGGGAATTCACCCCTCCACTTT
cdr3_aa: CAISGPGGNSPLHF

v_call: TRBV19
clone_size: -
cdr3_length: 13
d_call: -
j_call: TRBJ1-2
cdr3_nt: TGTGCCAGTAGAAGGACAGCCGACTATGGCTACACCTTC
cdr3_aa: CASRRTADYGYTF

v_call: TRBV12-3/TRBV12-4
clone_size: -
cdr3_length: 13
d_call: -
j_call: TRBJ1-1
cdr3_nt: TGTGCCAGCAGTTTGGGCCCGAACACTGAAGCTTTCTTT
cdr3_aa: CASSLGPNTEAFF

v_call: TRBV11-2
clone_size: -
cdr3_length: 15
d_call: TRBD1
j_call: TRBJ1-2
cdr3_nt: TGTGCCAGCAGCTTAGGCGGCAGGGGGTCATATGGCTACACCTTC
cdr3_aa: CASSLGGRGSYGYTF

v_call: TRBV7-5
clone_size: few
cdr3_length: 17
d_call: -
j_call: TRBJ1-1
cdr3_nt: TGTGCCAGAAGCCCACGCTGGGACAGGGGGACGGGCACTGAAGCTTTCTTT
cdr3_aa: CARSPRWDRGTGTEAFF

v_call: TRBV23-1
clone_size: -
cdr3_length: 15
d_call: TRBD1
j_call: TRBJ1-6
cdr3_nt: TGCGCCAGGGGGGACAGGCACTCCTATAATTCACCCCTCCACTTT
cdr3_aa: CARGDRHSYNSPLHF

v_call: TRBV15
clone_size: -
cdr3_length: 16
d_call: TRBD2
j_call: TRBJ2-5
cdr3_nt: TGTGCCACCAGCAGGCAACTAGCGGGGTCACAAGAGACCCAGTACTTC
cdr3_aa: CATSRQLAGSQETQYF

v_call: TRBV6-5
clone_size: -
cdr3_length: 14
d_call: -
j_call: TRBJ1-6
cdr3_nt: TGTGCCAGCCAACGCACAGGGCTGGATTCACCCCTCCACTTT
cdr3_aa: CASQRTGLDSPLHF

v_call: TRBV6-4
clone_size: -
cdr3_length: 17
d_call: TRBD2
j_call: TRBJ2-2
cdr3_nt: TGTGCCAGCAGTAGGACTAGCGGGGGACCGAACACCGGGGAGCTGTTTTTT
cdr3_aa: CASSRTSGGPNTGELFF

v_call: TRBV6-5
clone_size: -
cdr3_length: 12
d_call: TRBD1
j_call: TRBJ2-7
cdr3_nt: TGTGCCAGCGGGGACAGGGAGTCGAAGCAGTACTTC
cdr3_aa: CASGDRESKQYF

v_call: TRBV5-6
clone_size: once
cdr3_length: 13
d_call: -
j_call: TRBJ1-2
cdr3_nt: TGTGCCAGCGGCCTCGGAACAGGGCCCCGCTACACCTTC
cdr3_aa: CASGLGTGPRYTF

v_call: TRBV2
clone_size: -
cdr3_length: 12
d_call: -
j_call: TRBJ1-1
cdr3_nt: TGTGCCAGCAACTCTTTCAACACTGAAGCTTTCTTT
cdr3_aa: CASNSFNTEAFF

v_call: TRBV5-6
clone_size: -
cdr3_length: 15
d_call: TRBD1
j_call: TRBJ1-2
cdr3_nt: TGTGCCAGCAACCCTTTAGGGACAGATAACTATGGCTACACCTTC
cdr3_aa: CASNPLGTDNYGYTF

v_call: TRBV19
clone_size: -
cdr3_length: 13
d_call: -
j_call: TRBJ1-2
cdr3_nt: TGTGCCAGTAGTATAGATGGCACAACCGGCTACACCTTC
cdr3_aa: CASSIDGTTGYTF

v_call: TRBV6-2/TRBV6-3
clone_size: -
cdr3_length: 15
d_call: TRBD1
j_call: TRBJ1-5
cdr3_nt: TGTGCCAGCAGCCGGGGACAGGACCACAATCAGCCCCAGCATTTT
cdr3_aa: CASSRGQDHNQPQHF

v_call: TRBV2
clone_size: -
cdr3_length: 14
d_call: TRBD1
j_call: TRBJ2-7
cdr3_nt: TGTGCCAGCAGCTTGGGGACAGAAGGCTACGAGCAGTACTTC
cdr3_aa: CASSLGTEGYEQYF

v_call: TRBV15
clone_size: once
cdr3_length: 15
d_call: -
j_call: TRBJ1-1
cdr3_nt: TGTGCCACCAGCAGTTTCTCAACAGGTTTGCCTGAAGCTTTCTTT
cdr3_aa: CATSSFSTGLPEAFF

v_call: TRBV28
clone_size: -
cdr3_length: 17
d_call: TRBD2
j_call: TRBJ2-6
cdr3_nt: TGTGCCAGCAGTCGGACTAGCTTCAGCTCTGGGGCCAACGTCCTGACTTTC
cdr3_aa: CASSRTSFSSGANVLTF

v_call: TRBV7-9
clone_size: -
cdr3_length: 14
d_call: -
j_call: TRBJ2-5
cdr3_nt: TGTGCCAGCAGTATAGGGGCAGCTCGAGAGACCCAGTACTTC
cdr3_aa: CASSIGAARETQYF

v_call: TRBV6-6
clone_size: -
cdr3_length: 13
d_call: -
j_call: TRBJ1-2
cdr3_nt: TGTGCCACCCGAACCGGTGTAGACTATGGCTACACCTTC
cdr3_aa: CATRTGVDYGYTF

v_call: TRBV5-1
clone_size: -
cdr3_length: 14
d_call: -
j_call: TRBJ1-1
cdr3_nt: TGCGCCAGCAGCTTGACGGGTCTCCGCACTGAAGCTTTCTTT
cdr3_aa: CASSLTGLRTEAFF

v_call: TRBV29-1
clone_size: -
cdr3_length: 16
d_call: TRBD1
j_call: TRBJ1-1
cdr3_nt: TGCAGCGTTATAGGAGGGGACAGGGGGCTGGGGACTGAAGCTTTCTTT
cdr3_aa: CSVIGGDRGLGTEAFF

v_call: TRBV2
clone_size: -
cdr3_length: 12
d_call: -
j_call: TRBJ2-1
cdr3_nt: TGTGCCAGCAGTGATACGGCCAGACAGCGCTTCTTC
cdr3_aa: CASSDTARQRFF

v_call: TRBV5-6
clone_size: -
cdr3_length: 16
d_call: -
j_call: TRBJ1-3
cdr3_nt: TGTGCCAGCAGCTTGGAGGCGGGTAGGGCTGGAAACACCATATATTTT
cdr3_aa: CASSLEAGRAGNTIYF